These T cell receptor beta chains were read from a single sample in a study of technical replicates of blood from a few donors. The method was immunoSEQ multiplex PCR; TCRdb's version includes in-frame clones alone and lacks a portion of them. The sample holds 90,000 to 100,000 clones; about 94% are singletons and the top ten take approximately 0.33%. Source material: T cells isolated from PBMCs. These receptors were obtained from a human donor in good health. Each CDR3 is given with its conserved first and last residue. A D gene is named only where the DNA matches it firmly. Clone size is stated in some rows and not others, as once, few, many or a class when expanded.

TRBD1	TRBV4-2	.	TRBJ2-2	TGTGCCAGCAGCCAGCCGGGACAGGGTAAAATCGGGGAGCTGTTTTTT	CASSQPGQGKIGELFF
TRBD1	TRBV5-1	.	TRBJ2-7	TGCGCCAGCCTGGCAGGGACAGGGGTTGGCGAGCAGTACTTC	CASLAGTGVGEQYF
TRBD2	TRBV29-1	.	TRBJ2-7	TGCAGCGTTTCGACCGGGAGGACTCCCTACGAGCAGTACTTC	CSVSTGRTPYEQYF
TRBD1	TRBV7-3	.	TRBJ2-6	TGTGCCAGCAGCTTATCAACTCGTTACAGGGGCTCTGGGGCCAACGTCCTGACTTTC	CASSLSTRYRGSGANVLTF
TRBD1	TRBV6-5	.	TRBJ2-7	TGTGCCAGCAGTTATTCCGGGACAGCCGACACCTACGAGCAGTACTTC	CASSYSGTADTYEQYF
TRBD1	TRBV19	.	TRBJ2-7	TGTGCCAGTAGTCAGGGACAGAGATACGAGCAGTACTTC	CASSQGQRYEQYF
TRBD2	TRBV4-1	.	TRBJ2-1	TGCGCCAGCAGTTCAAGATCGGCTAGCGGACTCAATGAGCAGTTCTTC	CASSSRSASGLNEQFF
TRBD1	TRBV5-4	.	TRBJ1-1	TGTGCCAGCAGATGGGACAGGGACACTGAAGCTTTCTTT	CASRWDRDTEAFF
TRBD1	TRBV5-1	.	TRBJ1-4	TGCGCCAGCAGCGGGGGACAGGGGGATAAAGGAGAAAAACTGTTTTTT	CASSGGQGDKGEKLFF
.	TRBV9	.	TRBJ2-3	TGTGCCAGCAGCTCCCCAAGAACTAGCACAGATACGCAGTATTTT	CASSSPRTSTDTQYF
.	TRBV11-3	.	TRBJ2-1	TGTGCCAGCAGCTCGCGTAATGAGCAGTTCTTC	CASSSRNEQFF
.	TRBV6-5	.	TRBJ2-7	TGTGCCAGCAGTTACCTAGCGTCCCACACTTACGAGCAGTACTTC	CASSYLASHTYEQYF
.	TRBV29-1	.	TRBJ1-2	TGCAGCGTTGTTTGGCTCAAGGGGGACGGCTACACCTTC	CSVVWLKGDGYTF
.	TRBV19	.	TRBJ1-2	TGTGCCAGTAAACAGAGGACAGAACCTAACTATGGCTACACCTTC	CASKQRTEPNYGYTF
TRBD1	TRBV5-6	.	TRBJ1-2	TGTGCCAGCAGCTTGGGCCCCCGACAGGGTGCCTATGGCTACACCTTC	CASSLGPRQGAYGYTF
.	TRBV11-3	.	TRBJ1-2	TGTGCCAGCAGCTTAGATGGTACATCCATCTATGGCTACACCTTC	CASSLDGTSIYGYTF
.	TRBV6-6	.	TRBJ2-1	TGTGCCAGCAGTAGTCAGGGCGACAATGAGCAGTTCTTC	CASSSQGDNEQFF
TRBD2	TRBV15	.	TRBJ2-1	TGTGCCACCAGCAGCGGGAGGGCCGTGTACAATGAGCAGTTCTTC	CATSSGRAVYNEQFF
TRBD2	TRBV28	.	TRBJ2-7	TGTGCCAGCAGTTTTTGGGGGAGAGGATTTGGGAGGGACGAGCAGTACTTC	CASSFWGRGFGRDEQYF
.	TRBV5-8	.	TRBJ1-3	TGTGCCAGCAGCCCCAGGGGCACCTCTGGAAACACCATATATTTT	CASSPRGTSGNTIYF
TRBD2	TRBV18	.	TRBJ2-3	TGTGCCAGCTCACCACCGGGAGGGTATACCACAGATACGCAGTATTTT	CASSPPGGYTTDTQYF
TRBD2	TRBV29-1	.	TRBJ2-5	TGCAGCGTTGAGGATTTACTAGCGGGAGAGACCCAGTACTTC	CSVEDLLAGETQYF
TRBD2	TRBV18	once	TRBJ2-7	TGTGCCAGCTCACCGGGGTGGGCGGGAGAAGACGAGCAGTACTTC	CASSPGWAGEDEQYF
TRBD2	TRBV9	.	TRBJ2-1	TGTGCCAGCAGTATAGCGGGAGGGAGCGAGCAGTTCTTC	CASSIAGGSEQFF
.	TRBV25-1	.	TRBJ1-1	TGTGCCAGCAGTGCGATCGGGGGGTGGAACACTGAAGCTTTCTTT	CASSAIGGWNTEAFF
.	TRBV6-6	.	TRBJ1-2	TGTGCCAGCACCATATCGGTCAGGGATGGCTACACCTTC	CASTISVRDGYTF
.	TRBV19	.	TRBJ2-3	TGTGCCAGTAGACAGGGTACAGATACGCAGTATTTT	CASRQGTDTQYF
.	TRBV29-1	.	TRBJ1-2	TGCAGCGTTGGACTCGGAAATCCTAACTATGGCTACACCTTC	CSVGLGNPNYGYTF
TRBD1	TRBV5-4	.	TRBJ2-5	TGTGCCAGCAGTCGACCGGGACAGGGGGAGACCCAGTACTTC	CASSRPGQGETQYF
.	TRBV11-2	.	TRBJ1-4	TGTGCCAGCAGCTTTATGACAGTTGATGAAAAACTGTTTTTT	CASSFMTVDEKLFF
.	TRBV19	.	TRBJ2-7	TGTGCCAGTAGTATTGCAGGGGCCGGGACTACGTACGAGCAGTACTTC	CASSIAGAGTTYEQYF